The clone carrying this T cell receptor beta chain has just one count. The V gene lost 4 bases and the J gene lost 1 base, with 13 bases spanning the gap. CDR3 length: 15 residues. CDR1 is SEHNR and CDR2 is FQNEAQ in the germline V gene (reference sequence). This sample is part of a study of technical replicates of blood from several donors. TCRdb's copy holds only in-frame clones and misses some; the assay was immunoSEQ multiplex PCR. The sample carries 99,000 or so clones, 95% recorded once. The chain uses TRBV7-9 and TRBJ2-5; D might be TRBD2 (5 bases). Material: T cells isolated from PBMCs. This TCR was sampled from a human donor in good health. CDR3 DNA: TGTGCCAGCAGCTCGCGGACCGGAGGCCAAGAGACCCAGTACTTC. It is translated as CASSSRTGGQETQYF. Supplemented by reference TRBV7-9 and TRBJ2-5, the full variable domain reads DTGVSQNPRHKITKRGQNVTFRCDPISEHNRLYWYRQTLGQGPEFLTYFQNEAQLEKSRLLSDRFSAERPKGSFSTLEIQRTEQGDSAMYLCASSSRTGGQETQYFGPGTRLLVL.